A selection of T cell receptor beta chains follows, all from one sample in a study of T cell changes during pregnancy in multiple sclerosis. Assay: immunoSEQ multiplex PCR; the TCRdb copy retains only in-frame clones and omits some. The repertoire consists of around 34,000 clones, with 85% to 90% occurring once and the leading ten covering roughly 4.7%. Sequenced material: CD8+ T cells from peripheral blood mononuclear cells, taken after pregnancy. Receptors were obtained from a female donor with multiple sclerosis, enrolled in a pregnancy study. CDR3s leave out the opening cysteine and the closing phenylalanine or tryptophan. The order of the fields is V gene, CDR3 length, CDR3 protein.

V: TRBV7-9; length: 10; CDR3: ASSPVNSPLH
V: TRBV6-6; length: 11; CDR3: ASSYVLNTEAF
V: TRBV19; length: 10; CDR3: ASSSTGVGYT
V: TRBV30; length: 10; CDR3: AWGGTAYEQY
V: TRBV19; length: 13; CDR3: ASSPDRGGYQPQH
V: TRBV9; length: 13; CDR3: ASSVEGGSTYGYT
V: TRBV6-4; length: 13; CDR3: ASKETGGDTGELF
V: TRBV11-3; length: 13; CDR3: ASSLVAGGYNEQF
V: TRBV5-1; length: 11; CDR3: ASSVVADSPLH
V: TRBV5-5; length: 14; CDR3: ASSLVPGGSINEQY
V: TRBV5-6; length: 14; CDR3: ASSLRTGGFSYEQY
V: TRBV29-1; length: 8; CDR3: SVYYTEAF
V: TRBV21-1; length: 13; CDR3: ASSKEGQLLARYT
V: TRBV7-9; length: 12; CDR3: ASSQQGVQETQY
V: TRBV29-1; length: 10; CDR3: SVPQGTGELF
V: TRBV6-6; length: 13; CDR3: ASSYSAGGTDTQY
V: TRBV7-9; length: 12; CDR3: ASSFGGLNSPLH
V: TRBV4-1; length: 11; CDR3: ASRAGGFNEQF
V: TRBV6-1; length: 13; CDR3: ASSDRTGGVDEQF
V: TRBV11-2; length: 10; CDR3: ASSSDRVENT
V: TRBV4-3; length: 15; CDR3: ASSQDGLADSYNEQF
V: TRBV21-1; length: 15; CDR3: ASTWTGGYISNQPQH
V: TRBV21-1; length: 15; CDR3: ASSTSPGHPSTDTQY
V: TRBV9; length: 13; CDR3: ASSIGTGGAYEQY
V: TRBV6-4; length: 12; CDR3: ASSEGGNTGELF
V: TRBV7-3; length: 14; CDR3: ASSLFLAPAYNEQF
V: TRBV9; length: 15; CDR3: ASSVGSGGAWGGEQF
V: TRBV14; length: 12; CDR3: ASISSGGTGELF
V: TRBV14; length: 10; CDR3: ASSPRGYTQY
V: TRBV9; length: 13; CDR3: ASSVGISGVDTQY
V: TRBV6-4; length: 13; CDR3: ASSSGLEGNTEAF
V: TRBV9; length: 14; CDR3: ASSVAPAGGAHEQY
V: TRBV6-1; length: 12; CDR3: ASSEWGGRDEQF
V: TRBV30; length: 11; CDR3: AWTGGYQETQY
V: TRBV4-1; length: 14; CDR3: ASSLFVEPGNYGYT
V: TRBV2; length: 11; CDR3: AISPPRNTEAF
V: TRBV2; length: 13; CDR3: ASSEIAGLEETQY
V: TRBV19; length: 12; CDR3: ASSGLSSNQPQH
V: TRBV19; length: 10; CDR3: ASRSGGAEAF
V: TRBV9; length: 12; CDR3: ASSVGGGYNEQF
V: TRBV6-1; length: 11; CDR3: ASKGQGNHEQY
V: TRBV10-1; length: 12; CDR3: ASSEGRPGYGYT
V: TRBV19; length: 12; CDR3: ASSAGTGSYEQY
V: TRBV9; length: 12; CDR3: ASSGGQANEKLF
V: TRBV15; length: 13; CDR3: ATSIPRTRKETQY
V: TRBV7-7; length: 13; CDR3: ASSLGGQGKDEQF
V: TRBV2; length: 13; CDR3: ASSDWRLAPHTQY
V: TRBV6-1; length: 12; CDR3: ASSEVPVNTEAF
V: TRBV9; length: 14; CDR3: ASSVGLGGSTDTQY
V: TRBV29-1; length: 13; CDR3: SVRPLERATGELF